Below, one TCR beta chain is given with its context. The data are from a study of blood T cell repertoires in COVID-19. Study at large: Donors in the United States, Italy and Spain gave samples during acute or convalescent COVID-19. Nucleic acid was either cDNA or gDNA, and it came from T cells, B-cell-depleted T cells, or PBMCs.

In the study's own analysis: Scientists estimated how many nucleated cells there were by amplifying reference gene primers. The assay was immunoSEQ multiplex PCR, and TCRdb's table has in-frame clones only and misses some. V, J and clone size derive from that table, while D and trimming were established from the DNA sequence. The sample shows approximately 190,000 clones, around four fifths of them seen only once. The junction had 6 bases not matched to a gene; V was cut back by 10 bases and J by 5 bases. The CDR3 spans 14 residues. Looked up from germline, CDR1 is MNHEY and CDR2 is SVGAGI. V gene TRBV6-5 combines with J gene TRBJ2-1; 12 bases align to TRBD2. The TCR was taken from a human donor in a cohort sampled during active COVID-19. The material sequenced was peripheral blood. For the CDR3, the DNA is TGTGCCACCCTAGGACTAGCGGGACACAATGAGCAGTTCTTC. Translating gives CATLGLAGHNEQFF.